This entry is about one T cell receptor beta chain. Antigen specificity is unknown. Germline and junction disagree at one end, which may indicate a read error. The CDR3 has 15 amino acids. Germline CDR1 and CDR2: LNHNV and YYDKDF (reference sequence). The entry originates in a study of cytomegalovirus exposure and HLA in healthy donors. General study results and limits: Later analysis revealed greater clonal expansion in HLA-associated TCR beta chains than in equally common others. What a later analysis reportedly showed was that an Asian-associated ancestry cluster had fewer N-insertions than the approximately 700-donor mean. The authors listed approximately 160 TCR beta chains as cytomegalovirus-associated. Rarity marked most TCR sequences, yet some public TCRs occurred in many donors.

The PCR used 60 Vbeta and 13 Jbeta primers. Sequencing was performed with immunoSEQ multiplex PCR; in TCRdb, only in-frame clones are kept and a portion is missing. Of 150,000 to 200,000 clones detected, approximately 71% appear once; the ten largest clones hold 7.7%. The chain combines TRBV15 with TRBJ2-7; 9 bases match TRBD1. The clonotype comes from a woman aged 40-49 years in good health and CMV-seropositive. Source material: PBMCs. The CDR3 nucleotides are TGTGCCACCAGCAGAGACAGGACAGGGGACTACGAGCGGTACTTC. Translating gives CATSRDRTGDYERYF.